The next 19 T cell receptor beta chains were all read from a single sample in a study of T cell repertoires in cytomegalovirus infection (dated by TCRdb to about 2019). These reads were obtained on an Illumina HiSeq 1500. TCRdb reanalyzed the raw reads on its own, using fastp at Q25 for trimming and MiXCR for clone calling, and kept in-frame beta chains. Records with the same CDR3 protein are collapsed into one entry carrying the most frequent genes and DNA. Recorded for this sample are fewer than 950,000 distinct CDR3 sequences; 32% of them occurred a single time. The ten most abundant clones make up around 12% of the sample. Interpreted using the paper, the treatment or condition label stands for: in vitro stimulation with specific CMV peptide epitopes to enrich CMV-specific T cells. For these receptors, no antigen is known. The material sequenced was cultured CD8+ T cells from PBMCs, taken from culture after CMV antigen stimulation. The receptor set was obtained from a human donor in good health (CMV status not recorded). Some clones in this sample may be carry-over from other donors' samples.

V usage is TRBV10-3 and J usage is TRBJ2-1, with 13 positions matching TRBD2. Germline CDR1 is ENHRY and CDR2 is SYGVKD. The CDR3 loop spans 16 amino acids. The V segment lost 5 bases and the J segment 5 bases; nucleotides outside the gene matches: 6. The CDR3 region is CAISKGLAGRDNEQFF. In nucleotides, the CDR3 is TGTGCCATCAGTAAGGGACTAGCGGGGCGAGACAATGAGCAGTTCTTC.

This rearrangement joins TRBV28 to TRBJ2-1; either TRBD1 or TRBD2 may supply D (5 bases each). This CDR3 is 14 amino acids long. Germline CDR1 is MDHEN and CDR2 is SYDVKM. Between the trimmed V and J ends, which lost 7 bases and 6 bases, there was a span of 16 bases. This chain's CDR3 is CASTGDPTGNEQFF. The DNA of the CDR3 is TGTGCCAGCACCGGGGACCCTACCGGCAATGAGCAGTTCTTC.

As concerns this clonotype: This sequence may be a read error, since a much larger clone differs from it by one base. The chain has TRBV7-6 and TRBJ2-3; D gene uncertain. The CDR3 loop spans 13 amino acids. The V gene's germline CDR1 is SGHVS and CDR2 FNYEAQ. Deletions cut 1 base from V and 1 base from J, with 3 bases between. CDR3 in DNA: TGTGCCAGCAGCTTAGAGCGCACAGATACGCAGTATTTT. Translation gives CASSLERTDTQYF.

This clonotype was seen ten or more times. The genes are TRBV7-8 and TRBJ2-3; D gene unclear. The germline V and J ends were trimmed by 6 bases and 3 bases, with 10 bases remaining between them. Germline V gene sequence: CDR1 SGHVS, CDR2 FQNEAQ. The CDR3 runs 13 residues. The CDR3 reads CASRDWKTDTQYF. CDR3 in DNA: TGTGCCAGCAGGGATTGGAAGACAGATACGCAGTATTTT. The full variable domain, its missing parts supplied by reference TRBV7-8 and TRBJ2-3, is GAGVSQSPRYKVAKRGQDVALRCDPISGHVSLFWYQQALGQGPEFLTYFQNEAQLDKSGLPSDRFFAERPEGSVSTLKIQRTQQEDSAVYLCASRDWKTDTQYFGPGTRLTVL.

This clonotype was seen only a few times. The CDR3 sequence is CASSEGGNPYQETQYF. Written as DNA, the CDR3 is TGTGCCAGCAGCGAGGGAGGGAACCCGTACCAAGAGACCCAGTACTTC. The gene calls are TRBV5-6 and TRBJ2-5; 7 bases fit TRBD2. The CDR3 is 16 residues long. Germline V gene sequence: CDR1 SGHDT, CDR2 YYEEEE. The J segment lost 0 bases and the V segment lost 4 bases, leaving 9 bases of the junction unmatched.

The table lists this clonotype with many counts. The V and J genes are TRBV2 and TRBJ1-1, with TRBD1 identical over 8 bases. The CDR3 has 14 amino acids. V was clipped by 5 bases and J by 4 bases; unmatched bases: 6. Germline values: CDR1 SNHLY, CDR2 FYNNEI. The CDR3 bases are TGTGCCAGCAGTCCCAGGGGGCTGGGCACTGAAGCTTTCTTT. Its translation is CASSPRGLGTEAFF. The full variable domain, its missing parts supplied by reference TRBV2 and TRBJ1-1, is EPEVTQTPSHQVTQMGQEVILRCVPISNHLYFYWYRQILGQKVEFLVSFYNNEISEKSEIFDDQFSVERPDGSNFTLKIRSTKLEDSAMYFCASSPRGLGTEAFFGQGTRLTVV.

The CDR3 region has the DNA TGTGCCAGCAGTTTGCCGGGACTAGATACGCAGTATTTT. This codes for CASSLPGLDTQYF. The J gene is TRBJ2-3, the V gene TRBV27, with D perhaps matching TRBD2 (6 bases). The ends were cut back, 3 bases at V and 5 bases at J, with 9 bases in the middle. CDR1 and CDR2 (germline): MNHEY, SMNVEV (reference sequence). The CDR3 is 13 amino acids.

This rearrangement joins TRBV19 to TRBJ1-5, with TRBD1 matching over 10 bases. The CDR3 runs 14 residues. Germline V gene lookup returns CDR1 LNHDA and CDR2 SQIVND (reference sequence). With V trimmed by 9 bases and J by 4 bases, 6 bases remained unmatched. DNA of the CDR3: TGTGCCAGCGTTCGGACAGGGGGAAATCAGCCCCAGCATTTT. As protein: CASVRTGGNQPQHF.

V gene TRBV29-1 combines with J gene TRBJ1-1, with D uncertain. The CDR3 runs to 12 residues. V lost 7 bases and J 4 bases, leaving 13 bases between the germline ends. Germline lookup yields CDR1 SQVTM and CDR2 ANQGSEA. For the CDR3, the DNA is TGCAGCGCCTACACGACTCCCACTGAAGCTTTCTTT. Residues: CSAYTTPTEAFF.

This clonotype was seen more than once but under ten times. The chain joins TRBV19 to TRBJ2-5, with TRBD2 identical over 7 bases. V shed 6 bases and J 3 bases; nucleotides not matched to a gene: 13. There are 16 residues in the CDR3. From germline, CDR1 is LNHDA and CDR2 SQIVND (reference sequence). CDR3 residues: CASSPRDWGGEETQYF. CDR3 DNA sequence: TGTGCCAGTAGCCCAAGGGACTGGGGAGGGGAAGAGACCCAGTACTTC.

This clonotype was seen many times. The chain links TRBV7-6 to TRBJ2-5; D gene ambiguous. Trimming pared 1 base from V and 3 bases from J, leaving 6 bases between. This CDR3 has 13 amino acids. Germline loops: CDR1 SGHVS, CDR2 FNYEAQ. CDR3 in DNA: TGTGCCAGCAGCTTAGTTGGAGAAGAGACCCAGTACTTC. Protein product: CASSLVGEETQYF. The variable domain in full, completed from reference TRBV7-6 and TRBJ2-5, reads GAGVSQSPRYKVTKRGQDVALRCDPISGHVSLYWYRQALGQGPEFLTYFNYEAQQDKSGLPNDRFSAERPEGSISTLTIQRTEQRDSAMYRCASSLVGEETQYFGPGTRLLVL.

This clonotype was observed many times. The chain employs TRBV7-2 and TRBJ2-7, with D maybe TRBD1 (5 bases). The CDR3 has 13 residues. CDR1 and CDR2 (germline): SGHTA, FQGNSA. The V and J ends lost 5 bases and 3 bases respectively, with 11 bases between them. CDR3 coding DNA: TGTGCCAGCAGCCCCAGACAGTACTACGAGCAGTACTTC. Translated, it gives CASSPRQYYEQYF.

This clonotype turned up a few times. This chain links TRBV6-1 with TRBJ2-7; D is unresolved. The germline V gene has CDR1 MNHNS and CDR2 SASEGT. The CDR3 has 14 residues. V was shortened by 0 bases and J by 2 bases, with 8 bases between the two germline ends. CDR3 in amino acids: CASSEAGTTYEQYV. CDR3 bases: TGTGCCAGCAGTGAAGCTGGAACCACCTACGAGCAGTACGTC.

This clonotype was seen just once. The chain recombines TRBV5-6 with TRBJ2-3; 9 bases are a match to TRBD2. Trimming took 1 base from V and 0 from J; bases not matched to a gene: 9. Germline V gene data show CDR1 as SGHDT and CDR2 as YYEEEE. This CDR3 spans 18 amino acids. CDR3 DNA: TGTGCCAGCAGCTTGAGGAGCGGGGGGCTCCCTAGCACAGATACGCAGTATTTT. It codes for CASSLRSGGLPSTDTQYF. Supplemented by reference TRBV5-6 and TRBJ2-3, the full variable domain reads DAGVTQSPTHLIKTRGQQVTLRCSPKSGHDTVSWYQQALGQGPQFIFQYYEEEERQRGNFPDRFSGHQFPNYSSELNVNALLLGDSALYLCASSLRSGGLPSTDTQYFGPGTRLTVL.

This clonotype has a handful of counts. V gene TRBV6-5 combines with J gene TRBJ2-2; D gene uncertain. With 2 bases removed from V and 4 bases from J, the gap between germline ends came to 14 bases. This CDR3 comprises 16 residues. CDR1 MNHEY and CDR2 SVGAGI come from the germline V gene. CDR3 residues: CASSYPDGVGTGELFF. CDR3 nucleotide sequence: TGTGCCAGCAGTTACCCAGATGGGGTCGGCACCGGGGAGCTGTTTTTT.

The chain's CDR3 is CASSHAQGGNTEAFF. The CDR3 nucleotides read TGCGCCAGCAGCCATGCCCAGGGAGGGAACACTGAAGCTTTCTTT. The rearrangement links TRBV4-1 to TRBJ1-1, with a weak D call TRBD1 (5 bases). This CDR3 is 15 amino acids long. The V gene lost 3 bases and the J gene lost 1 base, with 12 bases spanning the gap. Germline loops: CDR1 MGHRA, CDR2 YSYEKL.

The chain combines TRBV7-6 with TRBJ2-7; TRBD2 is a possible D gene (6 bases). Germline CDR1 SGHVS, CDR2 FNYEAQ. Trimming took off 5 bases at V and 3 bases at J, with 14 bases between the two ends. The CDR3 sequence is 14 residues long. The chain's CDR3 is CASSHPETSYEQYF. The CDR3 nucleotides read TGTGCCAGCAGCCACCCCGAGACTAGCTACGAGCAGTACTTC.

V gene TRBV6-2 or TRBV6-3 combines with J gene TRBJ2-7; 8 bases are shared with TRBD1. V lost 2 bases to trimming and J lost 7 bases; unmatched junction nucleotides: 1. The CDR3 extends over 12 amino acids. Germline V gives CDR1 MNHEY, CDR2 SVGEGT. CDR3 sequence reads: CASSYGTGEQYF. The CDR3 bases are TGTGCCAGCAGTTACGGGACAGGAGAGCAGTACTTC.

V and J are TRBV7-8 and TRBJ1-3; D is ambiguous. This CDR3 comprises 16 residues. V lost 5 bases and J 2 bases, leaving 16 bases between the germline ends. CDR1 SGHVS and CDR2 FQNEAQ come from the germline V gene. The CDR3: CASSPELTKTGNTIYF. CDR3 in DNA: TGTGCCAGCAGCCCAGAGCTTACCAAGACTGGAAACACCATATATTTT.